The 13 T cell receptor beta chains below come from one sample, sequenced in a study of T cells in Graves' hyperthyroidism and ophthalmopathy. There were TCR beta CDR3 regions amplified from RNA transcripts. The TCR CDR3 first-round RT-PCR relied on the HTBI primer set. From the multiplex PCR reads, TCRdb called clonotypes with MiXCR, one entry per CDR3 protein. The top ten hold over 15% of the sample, which has over 450,000 distinct CDR3 sequences, 13% to 15% seen once. The sequenced sample consisted of blood. The receptor set was obtained from a woman aged 18-30 years with Graves' hyperthyroidism.

At least ten counts were recorded for this clonotype. This chain joins TRBV13 and TRBJ2-5, with 11 nucleotides matching TRBD2. J was trimmed by 6 bases and V by 4 bases; bases with no gene match: 7. The CDR3 is 15 amino acids. Germline lookup yields CDR1 PRHDT and CDR2 FYEKMQ (reference sequence). CDR3 bases: TGTGCCAGCAGCTCCCATCTAGCGGGAGGCCAGACCCAGTACTTC. Amino acid sequence: CASSSHLAGGQTQYF.

There are many counts of this clonotype. The V and J genes are TRBV3-1 and TRBJ1-2, with 9 positions matching TRBD1. V was pared by 0 bases and J by 4 bases, with 3 bases of the junction left unmatched. The germline CDR1 and CDR2 sequences are LGHDT and YNNKEL (reference sequence). The CDR3 extends over 15 amino acids. The CDR3 loop is CASSQDLTGGYGYTF. CDR3 nucleotides: TGTGCCAGCAGCCAAGACCTGACAGGGGGCTATGGCTACACCTTC.

On this clonotype itself: A single base separates this from a much larger clone, so it may be a read error. V gene TRBV27 combines with J gene TRBJ2-1, with TRBD2 as a possible D gene (6 bases). In germline, CDR1 is MNHEY, CDR2 SMNVEV (reference sequence). Trimming pared 6 bases from V and 7 bases from J, leaving 16 bases between. The CDR3 is 14 amino acids. The chain's CDR3 is CASSAPNLANEQFF. The DNA for the CDR3 is TGTGCCAGCAGCGCCCCAAACCTAGCGAATGAGCAGTTCTTC.

This clonotype was found many times. CDR3 sequence reads: CASSLTGGRDTQYF. DNA for the CDR3: TGTGCCAGCAGCTTAACGGGGGGGCGAGATACGCAGTATTTT. The genes are TRBV7-6 and TRBJ2-3; TRBD2 aligns across 8 bases. CDR3 length: 14 residues. Germline-derived CDR1 and CDR2 are SGHVS and FNYEAQ. Germline trimming cut 2 bases from V and 5 bases from J; bases unmatched to any gene: 3.

Ten or more counts support this clonotype. The chain is built from TRBV12-3 or TRBV12-4 and TRBJ2-5; 7 bases map to TRBD1. The CDR3 covers 14 residues. V lost 5 bases to trimming and J lost 0 bases; unmatched junction nucleotides: 3. DNA for the CDR3: TGTGCCAGCAGTCCCAGGGGGTACCAAGAGACCCAGTACTTC. Its translation is CASSPRGYQETQYF.

The chain links TRBV10-3 to TRBJ2-5, with D maybe TRBD1 (5 bases). This CDR3 is built from 13 residues. The germline V gene has CDR1 ENHRY and CDR2 SYGVKD. Trimming shortened V by 3 bases and J by 5 bases, and 10 bases separated the two germline ends. The CDR3: CAISDPNRETQYF. CDR3 in DNA: TGTGCCATCAGTGATCCTAACAGGGAGACCCAGTACTTC.

There are many counts of this clonotype. This chain joins TRBV11-2 and TRBJ1-2, with D maybe TRBD1 (6 bases). V lost 2 bases and J 7 bases, leaving 23 bases between the germline ends. CDR3 size: 17 residues. Germline CDR1 reads SGHAT; CDR2 reads FQNNGV. This chain's CDR3 is CASSLSVPSGAASGYTF. The DNA for the CDR3 is TGTGCCAGCAGCTTATCGGTTCCCTCAGGGGCGGCCAGTGGCTACACCTTC.

This clonotype was recorded at least ten times. The rearrangement joins TRBV7-8 to TRBJ1-1; D gene uncertain. From germline, CDR1 is SGHVS and CDR2 FQNEAQ. CDR3 length: 13 amino acids. V lost 2 bases and J 5 bases, leaving 9 bases between the germline ends. The CDR3 loop reads CASSLQTTTEAFF. CDR3 sequence (DNA): TGTGCCAGCAGCTTACAAACAACAACTGAAGCTTTCTTT.

V usage is TRBV12-3 or TRBV12-4 and J usage is TRBJ2-5, with 12 bases lining up with TRBD2. The CDR3 is 15 residues long. V dropped 11 bases and J dropped 4; count of bases not matched to a gene: 11. The CDR3 spells CASRGGLAGIETQYF. The CDR3 DNA is TGTGCCTCCCGGGGGGGACTAGCGGGCATAGAGACCCAGTACTTC.

The J gene is TRBJ2-1, the V gene TRBV4-1, with D possibly called TRBD1 or TRBD2 (5 bases each). The CDR3 consists of 19 residues. Germline V CDR1 and CDR2: MGHRA, YSYEKL. Deletions cut 0 bases from V and 4 bases from J, with 22 bases between. CDR3 sequence reads: CASSQDGGSGSVLYNEQFF. In DNA, the CDR3 is TGCGCCAGCAGCCAAGATGGAGGTTCAGGGTCCGTCTTATACAATGAGCAGTTCTTC.

This clonotype was recorded many times. The rearrangement joins TRBV30 to TRBJ1-3; weak D call: TRBD1 (6 bases). The CDR3 covers 14 residues. V lost 0 bases, J lost 1 base, and 7 bases lay in between. CDR1 GTSNPN and CDR2 SVGIG come from the germline V gene (reference sequence). The CDR3 sequence is CAWSVGGSGNTIYF. The DNA for the CDR3 is TGTGCCTGGAGTGTAGGGGGTTCTGGAAACACCATATATTTT.

This clonotype has just a few counts. This sequence joins TRBV14 and TRBJ2-7, with D unclear. In germline, CDR1 is SGHDN, CDR2 FVKESK. Between the trimmed V and J ends, which lost 0 bases and 4 bases, there was a span of 10 bases. The CDR3 runs to 14 residues. CDR3 coding DNA: TGTGCCAGCAGCCAAGATGCTCACCCATACGAGCAGTACGTC. Protein: CASSQDAHPYEQYV.

This clonotype was counted at least ten times. This chain connects TRBV24-1 to TRBJ2-7; TRBD2 matches at 8 bases. The CDR3 is 13 amino acids. Trimming removed 5 bases from V and 7 bases from J; junction bases left unmatched: 6. Per germline, CDR1 KGHDR and CDR2 SFDVKD. The CDR3 coding sequence is TGTGCCACCAGTGTGACGACGGGGGGGGAGCAGTACTTC. Its translation is CATSVTTGGEQYF.